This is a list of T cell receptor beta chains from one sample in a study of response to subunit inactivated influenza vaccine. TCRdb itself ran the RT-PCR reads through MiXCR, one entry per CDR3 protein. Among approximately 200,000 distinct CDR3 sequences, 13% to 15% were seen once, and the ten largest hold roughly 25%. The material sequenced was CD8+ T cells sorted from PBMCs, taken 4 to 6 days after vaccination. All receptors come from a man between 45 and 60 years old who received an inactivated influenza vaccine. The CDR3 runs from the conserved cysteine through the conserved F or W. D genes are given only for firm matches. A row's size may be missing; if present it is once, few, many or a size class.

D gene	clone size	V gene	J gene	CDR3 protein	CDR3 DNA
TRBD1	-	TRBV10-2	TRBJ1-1	CASSDLRGSGTEAFF	TGCGCCAGCAGTGATCTCAGGGGGTCAGGGACTGAAGCTTTCTTT
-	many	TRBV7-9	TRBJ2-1	CASQGGSYNEQFF	TGTGCCAGTCAGGGGGGATCCTACAATGAGCAGTTCTTC
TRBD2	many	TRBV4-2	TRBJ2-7	CASSPGLAGGYEQYF	TGTGCCAGCAGCCCCGGACTAGCGGGAGGGTACGAGCAGTACTTC
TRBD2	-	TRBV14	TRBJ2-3	CASSQTDWREGMTDTQYF	TGTGCCAGCAGCCAAACTGACTGGCGGGAGGGAATGACAGATACGCAGTATTTT
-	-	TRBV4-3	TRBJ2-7	CASSQGETGTYEQYF	TGCGCCAGCAGCCAAGGAGAGACAGGTACCTACGAGCAGTACTTC
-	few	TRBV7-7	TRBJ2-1	CASSQGPVDEQFF	TGTGCTAGCAGCCAAGGGCCCGTCGATGAGCAGTTCTTC
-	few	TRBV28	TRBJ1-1	CASSLPQGLNTEAFF	TGTGCCAGCAGCTTACCTCAGGGTTTGAACACTGAAGCTTTCTTT
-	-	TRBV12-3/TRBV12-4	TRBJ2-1	CASTNGGGIYNEQFF	TGTGCCAGCACCAATGGGGGGGGCATCTACAATGAGCAGTTCTTC
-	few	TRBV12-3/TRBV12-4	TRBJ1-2	CASSPGAKMRYGYTF	TGTGCCAGCAGTCCAGGGGCCAAAATGCGCTATGGCTACACCTTC
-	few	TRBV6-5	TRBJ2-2	CASSYSITGTGELFF	TGTGCCAGCAGTTACTCGATTACGGGAACCGGGGAGCTGTTTTTT